The 22 T cell receptor beta chains reported below all come from one sample, sequenced in a study of read filtering for tumor transcriptome and immune sequencing. The library was built from 400 ng RNA with molecular barcoded adaptors for alpha/delta and beta/gamma chains. MiXCR, applied by TCRdb to the reads, yields one record per CDR3 protein. The repertoire includes approximately 40,000 distinct CDR3 sequences, 12% to 15% of them detected once, and 18% sits in the top ten. Sequenced input: a population of CD138-negative cells sorted from bone marrow. The receptor set was obtained from a donor aged 40 or over with multiple myeloma.

There are many counts of this clonotype. The chain links TRBV10-2 to TRBJ1-2; a possible D gene is TRBD1 (5 bases). CDR1 is WSHSY, CDR2 SAAADI, per germline. Trimming removed 6 bases from V and 5 bases from J, with 16 bases in between. This CDR3 spans 14 amino acids. Written as DNA, the CDR3 is TGCGCCAGCAGGATGGCGGACAAGGATTATGGCTACACCTTC. It translates to CASRMADKDYGYTF.

This clonotype was counted ten times or more. The chain is built from TRBV4-3 and TRBJ1-1; D uncertain. Germline V gene sequence: CDR1 LGHNA, CDR2 YSLEER. The CDR3 contains 13 residues. Trimming removed 1 base at V and 1 base at J, with 4 bases between. The CDR3 region has the DNA TGCGCCAGCAGCCAAGGGCCGAACACTGAAGCTTTCTTT. It translates to CASSQGPNTEAFF.

This sequence joins TRBV6-5 and TRBJ2-1; D is unclear. Per germline, CDR1 MNHEY and CDR2 SVGAGI. This CDR3 spans 16 amino acids. Between the trimmed V and J ends, which lost 0 bases and 6 bases, there was a span of 15 bases. In DNA form, the CDR3 reads TGTGCCAGCAGTTACTCGCGTGCAGGTAGTTTCAATGAGCAGTTCTTC. The encoded protein is CASSYSRAGSFNEQFF.

By its share, this clonotype is medium-sized. The chain has TRBV7-3 and TRBJ2-1, with D unclear. The germline V gene has CDR1 SGHTA and CDR2 FQGTGA. V was pared by 2 bases and J by 2 bases, with 7 bases between. CDR3 size: 14 residues. This chain's CDR3 is CASSLGLTYNEQFF. CDR3 nucleotide sequence: TGTGCCAGCAGCTTAGGATTGACCTACAATGAGCAGTTCTTC.

This clonotype has ten or more counts. The chain links TRBV6-2 or TRBV6-3 to TRBJ2-7, with unresolved D. This CDR3 spans 13 amino acids. Trimming pared 2 bases from V and 4 bases from J, leaving 9 bases between. Germline lookup yields CDR1 MNHEY and CDR2 SVGEGT. The CDR3 bases are TGTGCCAGCAGTTACGGCCACAGTTACGAGCAGTACTTC. Translated, it gives CASSYGHSYEQYF.

This clonotype was detected a few times. The chain uses TRBV12-3 or TRBV12-4 and TRBJ1-1; D is ambiguous. The CDR3 is 15 residues long. Trimming shortened V by 7 bases and J by 6 bases, and 21 bases separated the two germline ends. The CDR3 DNA is TGTGCCAGCATTCCTGGACTCCCGAGCGTATCTGAAGCTTTCTTT. It codes for CASIPGLPSVSEAFF.

This chain connects TRBV30 to TRBJ1-5; no reliable D call. The V gene lost 0 bases and the J gene lost 1 base, with 7 bases spanning the gap. CDR3 length equals 14 residues. Looked up from germline, CDR1 is GTSNPN and CDR2 is SVGIG (reference sequence). In nucleotides, the CDR3 is TGTGCCTGGAGTGTAGGCACGAGCAATCAGCCCCAGCATTTT. Protein product: CAWSVGTSNQPQHF.

There are many counts of this clonotype. The rearrangement uses TRBV11-2 and TRBJ2-7, with TRBD2 as a possible D gene (6 bases). In germline, CDR1 is SGHAT, CDR2 FQNNGV. V was cut by 1 base and J by 4 bases, with 8 bases left in between. CDR3 length equals 13 residues. CDR3 coding DNA: TGTGCCAGCAGCTTAGGGGGAGGTTACGAGCAGTACTTC. Translated: CASSLGGGYEQYF.

This clonotype appeared many times. V and J are TRBV20-1 and TRBJ1-5; no firm D call. V lost 1 base to trimming and J lost 2 bases, with 6 bases between them. The CDR3 length is 13 residues. Germline V lookup: CDR1 DFQATT, CDR2 SNEGSKA (reference sequence). The CDR3 nucleotides read TGCAGTGCTAGAGGGGTGGGCAATCAGCCCCAGCATTTT. Residues: CSARGVGNQPQHF.

At least ten counts were recorded for this clonotype. The chain uses TRBV7-2 and TRBJ2-3; D is uncertain. The CDR3 covers 14 residues. Germline V gene data show CDR1 as SGHTA and CDR2 as FQGNSA. V was cut by 3 bases and J by 5 bases, with 12 bases left in between. CDR3 nucleotide sequence: TGTGCCAGCAGCTTTCGGCGCAGTGTAGATACGCAGTATTTT. This sequence encodes CASSFRRSVDTQYF.

V is TRBV29-1 and J is TRBJ2-3; the match to TRBD2 covers 9 bases. V shed 6 bases, J shed 3 bases, and the junction held 10 bases outside the gene matches. The CDR3 is 15 residues long. Germline V gene lookup returns CDR1 SQVTM and CDR2 ANQGSEA. CDR3: CSVHGLASKTDTQYF. As DNA, the CDR3 is TGCAGCGTCCACGGACTAGCGAGTAAGACAGATACGCAGTATTTT.

This clonotype was detected ten times or more. The rearrangement uses TRBV6-5 and TRBJ1-1; D remains ambiguous. CDR1 and CDR2 from the germline V gene are MNHEY and SVGAGI. Trimming stripped 0 bases from V and 1 base from J, with 9 bases between. This CDR3 has 15 residues. In DNA form, the CDR3 reads TGTGCCAGCAGTTACTCGATGGAGCGGAACACTGAAGCTTTCTTT. Translated: CASSYSMERNTEAFF.

This clonotype was seen ten or more times. This chain connects TRBV15 to TRBJ2-1; D uncertain. Germline V gives CDR1 LNHNV, CDR2 YYDKDF (reference sequence). The CDR3 totals 13 residues. Trimming pared 5 bases from V and 4 bases from J, leaving 9 bases between. The DNA of the CDR3 is TGTGCCACCAGCTCTCAATCTTACAATGAGCAGTTCTTC. It specifies CATSSQSYNEQFF. Based on the CDR3 plus reference TRBV15 and TRBJ2-1, the full variable domain is DAMVIQNPRYQVTQFGKPVTLSCSQTLNHNVMYWYQQKSSQAPKLLFHYYDKDFNNEADTPDNFQSRRPNTSFCFLDIRSPGLGDTAMYLCATSSQSYNEQFFGPGTRLTVL.

This clonotype occurred a few times. V usage is TRBV2 and J usage is TRBJ1-5; weak D call: TRBD1 (5 bases). CDR1 and CDR2 (germline): SNHLY, FYNNEI. V lost 4 bases and J lost 7, with 17 bases in between. This CDR3 is built from 15 residues. The CDR3 region is CASSASQGSIQPQHF. The CDR3 coding sequence is TGTGCCAGCAGTGCTAGTCAGGGTTCCATCCAGCCCCAGCATTTT.

This clonotype has a handful of counts. J is TRBJ2-4 and V is TRBV5-4, with TRBD1 matching 11 bases. This CDR3 contains 16 residues. The germline V gene has CDR1 SGHNT and CDR2 YYREEE (reference sequence). V lost 9 bases, J lost 4 bases, and 12 bases stayed unmatched. The CDR3, as DNA: TGTGCCACCCACGGGACAGGGGGTTTAGTGAAAAACATTCAGTACTTC. Amino acid sequence: CATHGTGGLVKNIQYF.

The V call is TRBV5-4, the J call TRBJ2-3; D gene unclear. The germline V and J ends were trimmed by 1 base and 4 bases, with 7 bases remaining between them. This CDR3 comprises 13 residues. Germline values: CDR1 SGHNT, CDR2 YYREEE (reference sequence). The CDR3 nucleotides read TGTGCCAGCAGCTTGATCGGATCAGATACGCAGTATTTT. It yields the protein CASSLIGSDTQYF.

This clonotype was observed a few times. One base away lies a much larger clone, so this may be a sequencing read error. The chain carries TRBV5-6 and TRBJ2-3, with D possibly TRBD1 on 6 matching bases. Germline V gene lookup returns CDR1 SGHDT and CDR2 YYEEEE. The CDR3 covers 14 residues. The CDR3 here is CASSTGQSTGTQYF. The CDR3 DNA sequence: TGTGCCAGCAGCACCGGACAGTCCACAGGTACGCAGTATTTT. The full variable domain, rest sourced from reference TRBV5-6 and TRBJ2-3, is DAGVTQSPTHLIKTRGQQVTLRCSPKSGHDTVSWYQQALGQGPQFIFQYYEEEERQRGNFPDRFSGHQFPNYSSELNVNALLLGDSALYLCASSTGQSTGTQYFGPGTRLTVL.

This clonotype was counted at least ten times. The rearrangement uses TRBV10-3 and TRBJ1-1, with D possibly matching TRBD1 (5 bases). The germline CDR1 and CDR2 sequences are ENHRY and SYGVKD. There are 17 residues in the CDR3. The V end lost 6 bases, the J end lost 4 bases, and 24 bases lay between the germline ends. For the CDR3, the DNA is TGTGCCATCAGCGGGGCTGTGAAGAGACACATACCCACTGAAGCTTTCTTT. This encodes CAISGAVKRHIPTEAFF.

This clonotype came up many times. The CDR3 region is CASIGEGRNQPQHF. In DNA, the CDR3 is TGTGCCAGCATTGGGGAAGGCCGGAATCAGCCCCAGCATTTT. The chain is built from TRBV2 and TRBJ1-5; D unclear. With 7 bases removed from V and 4 bases from J, the gap between germline ends came to 14 bases. Germline CDR1 is SNHLY and CDR2 is FYNNEI. The CDR3 length is 14 residues.

This clonotype was seen repeatedly, ten times or more. This chain uses TRBV20-1 with TRBJ1-1; possibly TRBD1 for D (5 bases). V was clipped by 5 bases and J by 3 bases, with 19 bases between them. This CDR3 is built from 15 residues. Germline values: CDR1 DFQATT, CDR2 SNEGSKA (reference sequence). The CDR3 protein is CSAGRGGVRDTEAFF. Written as DNA, the CDR3 is TGCAGTGCTGGGAGGGGCGGGGTTCGGGACACTGAAGCTTTCTTT.

This clonotype occurred many times. The chain carries TRBV30 and TRBJ1-5; D might be TRBD1 (5 bases). This CDR3 is 13 amino acids long. The germline gives CDR1 GTSNPN, CDR2 SVGIG (reference sequence). V was cut by 1 base and J by 7 bases, with 11 bases left in between. CDR3: CAWSAGPQQPQHF. The DNA for the CDR3 is TGTGCCTGGAGTGCGGGGCCTCAACAGCCCCAGCATTTT.

The chain links TRBV7-9 to TRBJ2-5; no definite D call. The V end was cut by 3 bases, the J end by 0 bases, with 14 bases between. CDR3 size: 16 residues. Germline-derived CDR1 and CDR2 are SEHNR and FQNEAQ (reference sequence). CDR3 sequence: CASSLGGSRYQETQYF. CDR3 DNA: TGTGCCAGCAGCTTGGGTGGGTCTCGTTACCAAGAGACCCAGTACTTC.